The clone carrying this T cell receptor (beta chain) was picked up a small number of times. The entry originates in a study of shared clonotypes between healthy human individuals. Study overall: Donors had three CD4 naive, three CD4 memory, two CD8 naive and one CD8 memory plate apiece.

The CDR3 spans 12 residues. The V and J ends lost 3 bases and 2 bases respectively, with 4 bases between them. Germline-derived CDR1 and CDR2 are MDHEN and SYDVKM. Deep was the level used in running the assay. TCRdb keeps only in-frame clones here, not all; method: immunoSEQ multiplex PCR. The data show hundreds of thousands of clones, with around 67% seen just once and approximately 1.8% held by the top ten. The study enrolled healthy HIV-negative adults without recent acute infections or vaccinations as donors. This clonotype was sampled from a young woman in good health. The J gene is TRBJ2-5, the V gene TRBV28, with unresolved D. Material: memory CD4+ T cells sorted from blood. Subset given: CD45RA-negative fraction. The CDR3 sequence is CASSFWQETQYF. As DNA, the CDR3 is TGTGCCAGCAGTTTCTGGCAAGAGACCCAGTACTTC.